This TCR beta chain was sequenced during a study of blood T cell repertoires in COVID-19. Germline V gene lookup returns CDR1 MNHEY and CDR2 SVGAGI. This CDR3 contains 16 residues. With 3 bases removed from V and 2 bases from J, the gap between germline ends came to 11 bases. Sequencing was performed with immunoSEQ multiplex PCR; in TCRdb, only in-frame clones are kept and a portion is missing. The repertoire includes about 110,000 clones, about 83% of them detected once, and about 4% sits in the top ten. The sequenced sample was peripheral blood. V gene TRBV6-5 combines with J gene TRBJ1-6; no reliable D call. This clonotype was sampled from a woman aged 70-85 years with acute or convalescent COVID-19. The DNA for the CDR3 is TGTGCCAGCAGTTATCAACCAGAAACCTATAATTCACCCCTCCACTTT. Translation: CASSYQPETYNSPLHF.